These 21 T cell receptor beta chains originate from one sample sequenced in a study of blood T cells in healthy people across ages. With a J-beta primer mix and a sample-barcoded 5' primer, a second PCR ran roughly 6 to 12 cycles. TCRdb called the 5' RACE reads again in MiXCR, with one record for every CDR3 protein. Here the sample spans over a million distinct CDR3 sequences, roughly 64% being singletons. Sequencing was done on a sample of blood. The receptor source for this set is a man between 18 and 35 years old in good health.

The genes are TRBV20-1 and TRBJ2-7; the D call may be TRBD1 or TRBD2 (5 bases each). The better agreement between TRBJ2-5 and the DNA end casts doubt on the J call. This CDR3 has 15 amino acids. Per germline, CDR1 DFQATT and CDR2 SNEGSKA (reference sequence). This CDR3 reads CSASPPGTYGETQYF. The CDR3 DNA sequence: TGCAGTGCTTCCCCTCCCGGGACCTATGGGGAGACCCAGTACTTC.

The chain employs TRBV15 and TRBJ2-3; TRBD2 matches 12 bases. Germline V gene lookup returns CDR1 LNHNV and CDR2 YYDKDF (reference sequence). This CDR3 has 17 amino acids. Trimming took 4 bases from V and 6 from J; bases not matched to a gene: 11. CDR3 DNA sequence: TGTGCCACCAGCACCGGTCTAGCGGGAGGGTGGTATGATACGCAGTATTTT. This gives the protein CATSTGLAGGWYDTQYF.

The rearrangement uses TRBV10-3 and TRBJ1-2; 7 positions agree with TRBD1. Germline CDR1 reads ENHRY; CDR2 reads SYGVKD. CDR3 length equals 15 residues. V dropped 3 bases and J dropped 1; count of bases not matched to a gene: 5. The CDR3 region has the DNA TGTGCCATCAGTGACGAGGGGGCGAGTAACTATGGCTACACCTTC. Amino acids: CAISDEGASNYGYTF.

V gene TRBV7-9 combines with J gene TRBJ1-4, with D unclear. Germline V CDR1 and CDR2: SEHNR, FQNEAQ (reference sequence). The CDR3 runs 14 residues. Trimming stripped 6 bases from V and 0 bases from J, with 8 bases between. CDR3 coding DNA: TGTGCCAGCAGTCCAACATCAACTAATGAAAAACTGTTTTTT. Translation gives CASSPTSTNEKLFF.

V is TRBV27 and J is TRBJ2-3; a possible D gene is TRBD1 (5 bases). Between the trimmed V and J ends, which lost 5 bases and 12 bases, there was a span of 12 bases. The CDR3 spans 11 residues. Per germline, CDR1 MNHEY and CDR2 SMNVEV (reference sequence). CDR3 in DNA: TGTGCCAGCAGTAGGGGTGGCCAACAGTATTTT. Its protein product is CASSRGGQQYF.

This clonotype turned up a few times. This sequence joins TRBV20-1 and TRBJ2-3; D gene ambiguous. Germline V gene data show CDR1 as DFQATT and CDR2 as SNEGSKA (reference sequence). V was shortened by 7 bases and J by 5 bases, with 19 bases between the two germline ends. CDR3 length: 14 residues. CDR3 amino acids: CSVTIWAHEDTQYF. CDR3 DNA sequence: TGCAGTGTGACCATTTGGGCTCACGAAGATACGCAGTATTTT.

This rearrangement joins TRBV11-1 to TRBJ2-7; D assignment may be TRBD1 or TRBD2 (6 bases each). The CDR3 consists of 21 residues. The V end lost 1 base, the J end lost 1 base, and 29 bases lay between the germline ends. CDR1 and CDR2 from the germline V gene are SGHAT and FQDESV (reference sequence). CDR3 loop: CASSLVGGNKRDQRLSYEQYF. CDR3 coding DNA: TGTGCCAGCAGCTTAGTAGGGGGGAATAAGAGGGACCAAAGGTTATCCTACGAGCAGTACTTC.

The rearrangement joins TRBV20-1 to TRBJ1-2; the match to TRBD1 covers 8 bases. The J segment lost 4 bases and the V segment lost 2 bases, leaving 6 bases of the junction unmatched. From germline, CDR1 is DFQATT and CDR2 SNEGSKA (reference sequence). CDR3 size: 14 residues. The CDR3 loop is CSARSRTGSYGYTF. The CDR3, as DNA: TGCAGTGCTAGATCCCGGACAGGGAGCTATGGCTACACCTTC.

This clonotype showed up just a few times. The CDR3 region has the DNA TGTGCCAGCAGTGAATCTGGGGCAGGGGGCGCCTCAGATACGCAGTATTTT. Its protein product is CASSESGAGGASDTQYF. The chain links TRBV25-1 to TRBJ2-3; 8 bases are a match to TRBD1. Germline CDR1 is MGHDK and CDR2 is SYGVNS. V lost 1 base, J lost 4 bases, and 10 bases stayed unmatched. The CDR3 covers 17 residues.

V gene TRBV4-1 combines with J gene TRBJ2-3, with D possibly matching TRBD2 (6 bases). The V and J ends lost 6 bases and 2 bases respectively, with 15 bases between them. Germline lookup yields CDR1 MGHRA and CDR2 YSYEKL. This CDR3 comprises 15 residues. CDR3 DNA sequence: TGCGCCAGCAGGCCGACTAGTTTTGCCACAGATACGCAGTATTTT. It specifies CASRPTSFATDTQYF.

This clonotype was seen a handful of times. The chain uses TRBV18 and TRBJ1-1; D is unresolved. The V gene's germline CDR1 is KGHSH and CDR2 LQKENI. This CDR3 spans 14 amino acids. The V end lost 9 bases, the J end lost 3 bases, and 17 bases lay between the germline ends. The CDR3 spells CASILQGIHTEAFF. The CDR3 bases are TGTGCCAGTATCCTGCAAGGGATACACACTGAAGCTTTCTTT.

The chain employs TRBV7-2 and TRBJ2-7, with TRBD1 identical over 7 bases. Germline V gene sequence: CDR1 SGHTA, CDR2 FQGNSA. V was pared by 5 bases and J by 3 bases, with 13 bases of the junction left unmatched. The CDR3 length is 16 residues. The CDR3 spells CASSTHRQGRDYEQYF. The CDR3 nucleotides are TGTGCCAGCAGCACCCACAGACAGGGCCGAGACTACGAGCAGTACTTC.

This rearrangement joins TRBV29-1 to TRBJ2-1; D perhaps matches TRBD2 (5 bases). Trimming pared 6 bases from V and 8 bases from J, leaving 11 bases between. Germline V gene data show CDR1 as SQVTM and CDR2 as ANQGSEA. CDR3 size: 11 residues. The CDR3: CSVGPGDEQFF. Here the CDR3 DNA reads TGCAGCGTAGGCCCCGGGGATGAGCAGTTCTTC.

This chain uses TRBV4-3 with TRBJ2-3; D is unresolved. V lost 5 bases, J lost 3 bases, and 15 bases lay in between. Germline loops: CDR1 LGHNA, CDR2 YSLEER. This CDR3 spans 15 amino acids. Here the CDR3 reads CASSSRQWVTDTQYF. CDR3 bases: TGCGCCAGCAGCTCAAGACAATGGGTGACAGATACGCAGTATTTT.

This clonotype was picked up a small number of times. The genes are TRBV4-1 and TRBJ2-3; D unresolved. V dropped 0 bases and J dropped 8 bases, with 9 bases sitting between them. Per germline, CDR1 MGHRA and CDR2 YSYEKL. CDR3 length: 13 residues. CDR3 sequence: CASSQDEEGTQYF. The DNA of the CDR3 is TGCGCCAGCAGCCAAGATGAGGAAGGTACGCAGTATTTT.

The genes are TRBV20-1 and TRBJ2-2; D might be TRBD1 (6 bases). CDR3 length: 12 amino acids. Trimming took off 2 bases at V and 6 bases at J, with 7 bases between the two ends. Per germline, CDR1 DFQATT and CDR2 SNEGSKA (reference sequence). DNA for the CDR3: TGCAGTGCTAGACCAGGGGCCGGGGAGCTGTTTTTT. Translation: CSARPGAGELFF.

This chain uses TRBV20-1 with TRBJ1-5; D gene unclear. Looked up from germline, CDR1 is DFQATT and CDR2 is SNEGSKA (reference sequence). The CDR3 extends over 15 amino acids. Trimming removed 4 bases at V and 0 bases at J, with 13 bases between. The CDR3 DNA is TGCAGTGCTATCGCTTCGGAGTATAGCAATCAGCCCCAGCATTTT. Its translation is CSAIASEYSNQPQHF.

The chain employs TRBV29-1 and TRBJ2-1, with D perhaps TRBD2 (5 bases). Per the germline V gene, CDR1 is SQVTM and CDR2 is ANQGSEA. CDR3 length equals 15 residues. The V and J ends lost 0 bases and 7 bases respectively, with 16 bases between them. CDR3 sequence: CSVEEEVATRNEQFF. The CDR3 DNA is TGCAGCGTTGAAGAGGAGGTAGCAACGAGGAATGAGCAGTTCTTC.

V is TRBV13 and J is TRBJ2-3; 8 bases are a match to TRBD2. The germline CDR1 and CDR2 sequences are PRHDT and FYEKMQ (reference sequence). Losses at the gene ends were 3 bases for V and 1 base for J; bases not matched to a gene: 6. The CDR3 has 16 residues. Here the CDR3 reads CASSFHRTSRTDTQYF. In DNA form, the CDR3 reads TGTGCCAGCAGCTTCCACAGGACTAGCCGCACAGATACGCAGTATTTT.

V is TRBV29-1 and J is TRBJ2-7, with TRBD2 as a possible D gene (6 bases). The CDR3 loop spans 15 amino acids. The V and J ends lost 0 bases and 1 base respectively, with 13 bases between them. The germline gives CDR1 SQVTM, CDR2 ANQGSEA. This CDR3 reads CSVEDPGGNSYEQYF. The CDR3 DNA is TGCAGCGTTGAAGATCCCGGGGGTAATTCCTACGAGCAGTACTTC.

The chain employs TRBV4-1 and TRBJ2-7, with no clear D. Trimming removed 0 bases at V and 3 bases at J, with 12 bases between. Germline V lookup: CDR1 MGHRA, CDR2 YSYEKL. The CDR3 is 15 amino acids. The CDR3, as DNA: TGCGCCAGCAGCCAAGATCTTGGAATTAGCTACGAGCAGTACTTC. This sequence encodes CASSQDLGISYEQYF.